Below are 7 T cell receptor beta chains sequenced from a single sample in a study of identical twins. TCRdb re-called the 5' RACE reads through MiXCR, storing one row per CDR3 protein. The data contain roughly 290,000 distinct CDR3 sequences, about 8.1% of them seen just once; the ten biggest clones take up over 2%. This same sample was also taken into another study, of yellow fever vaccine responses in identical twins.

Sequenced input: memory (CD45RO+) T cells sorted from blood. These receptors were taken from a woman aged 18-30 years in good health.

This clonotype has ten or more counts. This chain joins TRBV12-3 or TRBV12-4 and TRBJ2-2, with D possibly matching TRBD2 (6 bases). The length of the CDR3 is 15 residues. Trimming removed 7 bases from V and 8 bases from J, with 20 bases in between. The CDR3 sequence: CASTTWGDSTGELFF. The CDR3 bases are TGTGCCAGCACCACTTGGGGGGATTCGACAGGGGAGCTGTTTTTT.

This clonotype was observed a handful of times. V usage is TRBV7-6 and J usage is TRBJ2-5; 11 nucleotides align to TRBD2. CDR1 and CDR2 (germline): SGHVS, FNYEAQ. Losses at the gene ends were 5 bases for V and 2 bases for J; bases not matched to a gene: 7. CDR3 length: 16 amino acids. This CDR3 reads CASSILAGGSQETQYF. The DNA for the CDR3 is TGTGCCAGCAGCATCCTAGCGGGAGGATCACAAGAGACCCAGTACTTC.

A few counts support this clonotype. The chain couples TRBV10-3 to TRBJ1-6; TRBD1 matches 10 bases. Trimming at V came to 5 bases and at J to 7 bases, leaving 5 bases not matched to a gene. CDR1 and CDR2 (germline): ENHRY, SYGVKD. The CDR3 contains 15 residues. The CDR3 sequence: CAISKDRGLNSPLHF. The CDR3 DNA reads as TGTGCCATCAGTAAAGACAGGGGGCTGAATTCACCCCTCCACTTT.

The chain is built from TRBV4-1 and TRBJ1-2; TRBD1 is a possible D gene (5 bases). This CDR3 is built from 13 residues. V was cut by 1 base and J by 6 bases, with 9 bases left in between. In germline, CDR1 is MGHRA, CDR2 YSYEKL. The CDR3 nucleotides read TGCGCCAGCAGCCAAGGTGGGGCGGATGGCTACACCTTC. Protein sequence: CASSQGGADGYTF.

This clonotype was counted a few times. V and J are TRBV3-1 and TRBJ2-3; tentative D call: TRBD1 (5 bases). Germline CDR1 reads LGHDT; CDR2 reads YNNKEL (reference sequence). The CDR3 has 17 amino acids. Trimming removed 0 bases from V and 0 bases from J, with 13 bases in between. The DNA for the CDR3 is TGTGCCAGCAGCCAAGAGATCAGGGCGTTTAGCACAGATACGCAGTATTTT. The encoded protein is CASSQEIRAFSTDTQYF.

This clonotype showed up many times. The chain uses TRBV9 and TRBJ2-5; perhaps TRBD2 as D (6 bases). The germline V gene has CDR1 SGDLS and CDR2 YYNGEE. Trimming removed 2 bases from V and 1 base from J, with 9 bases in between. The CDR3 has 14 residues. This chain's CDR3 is CASSVLSGQETQYF. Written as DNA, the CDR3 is TGTGCCAGCAGCGTTCTTAGCGGCCAAGAGACCCAGTACTTC.

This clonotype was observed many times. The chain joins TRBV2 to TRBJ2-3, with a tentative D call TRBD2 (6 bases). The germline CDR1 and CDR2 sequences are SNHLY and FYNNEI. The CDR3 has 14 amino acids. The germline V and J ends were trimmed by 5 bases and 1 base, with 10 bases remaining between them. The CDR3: CASSISGGTDTQYF. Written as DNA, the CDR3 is TGTGCCAGCAGTATCTCGGGGGGCACAGATACGCAGTATTTT.